This T cell receptor beta chain came from a study of blood T cell repertoires in COVID-19. Study-level background: PBMCs, B-cell-depleted T cells, or T cells provided the cDNA or gDNA that made up the material.

Germline V gene data show CDR1 as ENHRY and CDR2 as SYGVKD. The CDR3 sequence is 16 residues long. Between the trimmed V and J ends, which lost 0 bases and 1 base, there was a span of 12 bases. Methods used by the authors: The authors estimated nucleated cell counts from reference gene primer amplification. Profiled with immunoSEQ multiplex PCR; TCRdb holds only in-frame clones, not every one. D and trimming come from the DNA, and the V and J calls and clone size come from that table. The sample holds 97,000 or so clones, more than 75% seen once. The receptor's source is an elderly man with acute or convalescent COVID-19. Specimen: peripheral blood. The genes are TRBV10-3 and TRBJ1-2; no clear D gene. The CDR3 here is CAISESEGPYNYGYTF. CDR3 DNA sequence: TGTGCCATCAGTGAGTCCGAGGGTCCTTATAACTATGGCTACACCTTC.